A selection of T cell receptor beta chains follows, all from one sample in a study of blood T cell repertoires in COVID-19. The table came from immunoSEQ multiplex PCR; TCRdb's copy has only in-frame clones and leaves some out. The sample records around 50,000 clones, 75% to 90% being singletons. The sample was peripheral blood. These receptors all come from a man aged 70 or older with acute or convalescent COVID-19. The conserved cysteine and the conserved F or W are not part of the CDR3 here. Some rows mark clone size as missing; the rest say once, few, many or name a class of expanded clone.

abundance	j_gene	v_gene	CDR3aa
once	TRBJ2-3	TRBV6-6	ASSTTRTGSTDTQY
once	TRBJ2-7	TRBV3-1/TRBV3-2	ASSPSGHHSYEQY
.	TRBJ1-5	TRBV28	ASKEVQSNQPQH
.	TRBJ1-2	TRBV7-8	ASSLEHRGGYT
.	TRBJ2-7	TRBV10-3	AMKTGGYEQY
.	TRBJ1-2	TRBV13	ASSLEAGLTIHGYT
few	TRBJ1-5	TRBV18	ASSPTGTLQPQH
once	TRBJ1-6	TRBV30	AWSEAGYNSPLH
once	TRBJ1-2	TRBV5-8	ASSLGVSGYHGGGYT
.	TRBJ2-1	TRBV12-2	ASRLPIKIRGGWSLYNEQF
.	TRBJ2-6	TRBV6-1	ASSEPLGGANVLT
few	TRBJ1-4	TRBV7-2	ASSQREGTGQEKLF
.	TRBJ2-1	TRBV27	ASTRSGGTRTNEQF
.	TRBJ1-1	TRBV13	ASSPDRGRGEAF
.	TRBJ2-1	TRBV30	AWSRDTNDYNEQF
few	TRBJ2-3	TRBV7-3	ASSSLGTSGSHTQY
.	TRBJ2-5	TRBV9	ASSPRPGGNQETQY
.	TRBJ2-1	TRBV27	ASSFGRGMNEQF
.	TRBJ1-1	TRBV6-2/TRBV6-3	ASSSELPGAEAF
.	TRBJ2-2	TRBV30	AWSAGQNTGELF
.	TRBJ1-2	TRBV4-3	ASSQEVLLYGYT
once	TRBJ2-3	TRBV6-2/TRBV6-3	ASSYSASLSADTQY
.	TRBJ2-1	TRBV5-1	ASSFSSGRVEQF
.	TRBJ1-4	TRBV30	AWKPGEGGTNEKLF
few	TRBJ2-1	TRBV10-3	AITSPDSSSYNEQF
.	TRBJ1-3	TRBV30	AWSVQGSGNTIY
few	TRBJ1-2	TRBV5-5	ASSPTGGGYGYT
.	TRBJ1-4	TRBV7-2	ASSLAGVEEKLF
.	TRBJ2-7	TRBV6-5	ASGDRVGGEQY
.	TRBJ2-1	TRBV30	ARRGGHGNEQF
.	TRBJ2-1	TRBV29-1	SGTLSGSPYNEQF
.	TRBJ1-1	TRBV19	ASSTGTGERAF
.	TRBJ2-2	TRBV6-6	ASNFRAGELF
.	TRBJ2-1	TRBV28	ASWTSVTYNEQF
.	TRBJ1-5	TRBV6-5	ATSRPGSNQPQH
few	TRBJ1-5	TRBV5-8	ASSWGQQNQPQH
.	TRBJ1-1	TRBV5-6	ASSRAPKEGTEAF
.	TRBJ1-1	TRBV28	ASITEGTEAF
.	TRBJ1-1	TRBV6-5	ASSYGAGLNTEAF
.	TRBJ2-1	TRBV11-1	ASSGHEGRNEQF
few	TRBJ1-4	TRBV15	ATSRRTRSVEKLF
.	TRBJ1-1	TRBV6-2/TRBV6-3	ASSRESNTEAF
.	TRBJ2-1	TRBV11-1	ASSFQGHSYNEQF
.	TRBJ1-5	TRBV27	ASLKGLTGGRDQPQH
few	TRBJ2-7	TRBV10-3	AINPGLAGYEQY
.	TRBJ1-5	TRBV19	ASSIQGGQPQH
few	TRBJ1-5	TRBV7-2	ASSLQPQGAQPQH
.	TRBJ1-3	TRBV7-9	ASSLLEDGNTIY
few	TRBJ1-2	TRBV6-5	ASSKQEGADGYT
.	TRBJ2-1	TRBV6-2/TRBV6-3	ASSLIPGLAREQF
.	TRBJ2-7	TRBV2	ASSEGGTMGYEQY
.	TRBJ1-2	TRBV4-3	ASSQDPDRSGYT
.	TRBJ1-3	TRBV28	ASSIPMGAPGNTIY
.	TRBJ1-1	TRBV5-1	ASSLGTGNTEAF
.	TRBJ1-1	TRBV5-1	ASSSGQYLGTEAF
few	TRBJ1-2	TRBV12-3/TRBV12-4	ASSLAYDGYT
.	TRBJ2-2	TRBV18	ASSPESGRAVAGELF
.	TRBJ2-3	TRBV5-1	ASSLAGGDTQY